The 22 T cell receptor beta chains below all came from one sample that was sequenced in a study of control samples from healthy donors and cancer patients. TCRdb's table, derived via immunoSEQ multiplex PCR, lists solely in-frame clones and lacks some. The data hold some 210,000 clones, with about 90% observed a single time. What was sequenced was blood. These receptors all stem from a man aged 25 to 40 in good health.

The chain uses TRBV11-1 and TRBJ2-6; 8 positions match TRBD2. V shed 4 bases, J shed 2 bases, and the junction held 1 base outside the gene matches. The CDR3 is 15 amino acids. Germline values: CDR1 SGHAT, CDR2 FQDESV (reference sequence). The DNA of the CDR3 is TGTGCCAGCAGCTCGGGGGGGACTGGGGCCAACGTCCTGACTTTC. It specifies CASSSGGTGANVLTF. The whole variable domain, filled in from reference TRBV11-1 and TRBJ2-6, reads EAEVAQSPRYKITEKSQAVAFWCDPISGHATLYWYRQILGQGPELLVQFQDESVVDDSQLPKDRFSAERLKGVDSTLKIQPAELGDSAMYLCASSSGGTGANVLTFGAGSRLTVL.

The chain employs TRBV19 and TRBJ2-3; perhaps D is TRBD1 or TRBD2 (5 bases each). With 5 bases removed from V and 1 base from J, the gap between germline ends came to 10 bases. The CDR3 runs 14 residues. Germline CDR1 and CDR2: LNHDA and SQIVND (reference sequence). The CDR3, as DNA: TGTGCCAGTAGTCCGGGGACCGGCACAGATACGCAGTATTTT. Translated: CASSPGTGTDTQYF.

This chain connects TRBV11-2 to TRBJ1-1; D remains ambiguous. Germline-derived CDR1 and CDR2 are SGHAT and FQNNGV. The CDR3 runs 14 residues. Trimming shortened V by 2 bases and J by 0 bases, and 7 bases separated the two germline ends. The CDR3 nucleotides are TGTGCCAGCAGCTTAAGGAACATGAACACTGAAGCTTTCTTT. Residues: CASSLRNMNTEAFF.

The CDR3 DNA reads as TGTGCTAGTGGTTTGCCGGCAGGGCACTCCTACGAGCAGTACTTC. Encoded protein: CASGLPAGHSYEQYF. The rearrangement joins TRBV12-5 to TRBJ2-7; D may be TRBD1 (5 bases). CDR3 length: 15 residues. Trimming cost V 2 bases and J 0 bases, with 11 bases left between them. Germline lookup yields CDR1 LGHNT and CDR2 FRNRAP.

The chain uses TRBV15 and TRBJ1-3; 9 positions agree with TRBD1. Germline CDR1 LNHNV, CDR2 YYDKDF (reference sequence). J was trimmed by 5 bases and V by 8 bases; bases with no gene match: 7. The CDR3 runs 14 residues. The CDR3 spells CATSPDRGRNTIYF. The CDR3 DNA follows: TGTGCCACCTCCCCGGACAGGGGACGAAACACCATATATTTT.

The chain uses TRBV7-3 and TRBJ2-1; 16 bases align to TRBD2. The CDR3 loop spans 19 amino acids. CDR1 and CDR2 (germline): SGHTA, FQGTGA. The V and J ends lost 4 bases and 1 base, in that order; junction bases with no gene match: 7. The CDR3 sequence is CASSYGTSGGARSYNEQFF. The CDR3 DNA follows: TGTGCCAGCAGCTATGGGACTAGCGGGGGGGCCAGATCCTACAATGAGCAGTTCTTC.

J is TRBJ2-3 and V is TRBV11-3, with 10 bases fitting TRBD2. This CDR3 is built from 16 residues. Per germline, CDR1 SGHNT and CDR2 YENEEA. The J segment lost 2 bases and the V segment lost 5 bases, leaving 7 bases of the junction unmatched. CDR3 DNA sequence: TGTGCCAGCAGCGTAATAGCGGGGGGCCTCACAGATACGCAGTATTTT. Translation gives CASSVIAGGLTDTQYF.

V and J are TRBV10-3 and TRBJ1-1; the D is unclear. Germline CDR1 is ENHRY and CDR2 is SYGVKD. The CDR3 extends over 14 amino acids. V was cut by 2 bases and J by 1 base, with 8 bases left in between. As DNA, the CDR3 is TGTGCCATCAGTGAGGGACGGCGGAACACTGAAGCTTTCTTT. The encoded protein is CAISEGRRNTEAFF.

This clone was detected a few times. The J gene is TRBJ2-3, the V gene TRBV30; 12 nucleotides align to TRBD2. The trim removed 3 bases at V and 9 bases at J, leaving 4 bases unmatched. The CDR3 spans 13 residues. Germline lookup yields CDR1 GTSNPN and CDR2 SVGIG (reference sequence). This chain's CDR3 is CAWRLAGGRTQYF. The CDR3 DNA is TGTGCCTGGAGACTAGCGGGGGGACGGACGCAGTATTTT.

The DNA of the CDR3 is TGTGCCAGCAGTTCGGACAGATACACCGGGGAGCTGTTTTTT. Translating gives CASSSDRYTGELFF. The chain joins TRBV6-2 or TRBV6-3 to TRBJ2-2; D is perhaps TRBD1 (6 bases). The CDR3 runs to 14 residues. Germline loops: CDR1 MNHEY, CDR2 SVGEGT. V dropped 4 bases and J dropped 3 bases, with 9 bases sitting between them.

The rearrangement links TRBV5-5 to TRBJ2-1; D might be TRBD2 (6 bases). The CDR3 contains 15 residues. V gave up 4 bases and J gave up 0 bases, with 11 bases separating them. Germline V gene data show CDR1 as SGHKS and CDR2 as YYEKEE (reference sequence). The CDR3, as DNA: TGTGCCAGCAGCCACGGAGGGAGCTCCTACAATGAGCAGTTCTTC. This gives the protein CASSHGGSSYNEQFF.

The rearrangement joins TRBV5-5 to TRBJ2-7, with 7 bases that match TRBD2. Germline V gene data show CDR1 as SGHKS and CDR2 as YYEKEE (reference sequence). This CDR3 comprises 15 residues. Trimming removed 0 bases from V and 3 bases from J; junction bases left unmatched: 6. This CDR3 is CASSLGGGLLYEQYF. The CDR3, as DNA: TGTGCCAGCAGCTTGGGGGGAGGGCTCCTCTACGAGCAGTACTTC.

V usage is TRBV5-6 and J usage is TRBJ2-1; D uncertain. The length of the CDR3 is 14 residues. V was trimmed by 1 base and J by 0 bases, leaving 5 bases between them. Germline V CDR1 and CDR2: SGHDT, YYEEEE. CDR3: CASSLLSSYNEQFF. Written as DNA, the CDR3 is TGTGCCAGCAGCTTGCTTAGCTCCTACAATGAGCAGTTCTTC. Full variable domain (rest looked up from reference TRBV5-6 and TRBJ2-1): DAGVTQSPTHLIKTRGQQVTLRCSPKSGHDTVSWYQQALGQGPQFIFQYYEEEERQRGNFPDRFSGHQFPNYSSELNVNALLLGDSALYLCASSLLSSYNEQFFGPGTRLTVL.

The J gene is TRBJ1-2, the V gene TRBV5-1, with 8 bases lining up with TRBD1. Germline V gives CDR1 SGHRS, CDR2 YFSETQ. V lost 2 bases and J lost 5; bases outside the gene matches: 11. CDR3 length: 16 amino acids. The CDR3 sequence: CASSLFVQGEQYGYTF. The CDR3 DNA is TGCGCCAGCAGCTTATTCGTACAGGGGGAGCAGTATGGCTACACCTTC.

The chain is built from TRBV7-9 and TRBJ2-3; 7 nucleotides line up with TRBD2. V was pared by 0 bases and J by 1 base, with 7 bases of the junction left unmatched. Germline loops: CDR1 SEHNR, CDR2 FQNEAQ (reference sequence). This CDR3 comprises 17 residues. For the CDR3, the DNA is TGTGCCAGCAGCTTAGCTTGGGGGAGGGGCCGCACAGATACGCAGTATTTT. It is translated as CASSLAWGRGRTDTQYF.

The table lists this clone with a count of one. The V call is TRBV19, the J call TRBJ1-2, with D perhaps TRBD1 (5 bases). Germline lookup yields CDR1 LNHDA and CDR2 SQIVND (reference sequence). This CDR3 contains 13 residues. Trimming took off 6 bases at V and 2 bases at J, with 10 bases between the two ends. This chain's CDR3 is CASSRQINYGYTF. In DNA form, the CDR3 reads TGTGCCAGTAGCAGACAGATAAACTATGGCTACACCTTC. Together with reference TRBV19 and TRBJ1-2, the CDR3 gives the full variable domain: DGGITQSPKYLFRKEGQNVTLSCEQNLNHDAMYWYRQDPGQGLRLIYYSQIVNDFQKGDIAEGYSVSREKKESFPLTVTSAQKNPTAFYLCASSRQINYGYTFGSGTRLTVV.

This clone was seen a single time. The gene calls are TRBV6-1 and TRBJ2-7; 7 bases align to TRBD2. Germline V lookup: CDR1 MNHNS, CDR2 SASEGT. The V gene end was trimmed by 3 bases and the J gene end by 6 bases; junction bases not matched to a gene: 8. This CDR3 is 14 amino acids long. The CDR3, as DNA: TGTGCCAGCAGTGACGGGGGAGGGCCCCCCGAGCAGTACTTC. Its translation: CASSDGGGPPEQYF.

This clone has a single count. The chain has TRBV5-1 and TRBJ1-2; the D is unclear. Trimming took off 0 bases at V and 5 bases at J, with 14 bases between the two ends. CDR3 length: 15 residues. CDR1 SGHRS and CDR2 YFSETQ come from the germline V gene. The CDR3 is CASSLETTRVYGYTF. Written as DNA, the CDR3 is TGCGCCAGCAGCTTGGAGACGACAAGAGTATATGGCTACACCTTC.

This sequence joins TRBV3-1 (or the pseudogene TRBV3-2) and TRBJ1-1; possible D gene TRBD1, 6 bases. The CDR3 spans 13 residues. Trimming pared 4 bases from V and 11 bases from J, leaving 17 bases between. In germline, CDR1 is LGHDT, CDR2 YNNKEL (reference sequence). This CDR3 is CASSLGQGSGAFF. The CDR3 DNA is TGTGCCAGCAGCCTTGGGCAGGGGAGCGGGGCTTTCTTT.

The chain links TRBV18 to TRBJ1-5, with D unresolved. Germline assignment: CDR1 KGHSH and CDR2 LQKENI. The CDR3 spans 14 residues. V shed 3 bases and J shed 1 base, with 7 bases lying between them. The CDR3 protein is CASSPEASNQPQHF. Written as DNA, the CDR3 is TGTGCCAGCTCACCTGAGGCCAGCAATCAGCCCCAGCATTTT. Looking up the rest from reference TRBV18 and TRBJ1-5 gives the full variable domain: NAGVMQNPRHLVRRRGQEARLRCSPMKGHSHVYWYRQLPEEGLKFMVYLQKENIIDESGMPKERFSAEFPKEGPSILRIQQVVRGDSAAYFCASSPEASNQPQHFGDGTRLSIL.

The rearrangement joins TRBV30 to TRBJ1-1; unclear D gene. Per the germline V gene, CDR1 is GTSNPN and CDR2 is SVGIG (reference sequence). The V gene lost 4 bases and the J gene lost 1 base, with 10 bases spanning the gap. This CDR3 contains 13 residues. CDR3 in amino acids: CAWKWNGNTEAFF. The CDR3 coding sequence is TGTGCCTGGAAATGGAATGGGAACACTGAAGCTTTCTTT.

The V gene is TRBV5-1, the J gene TRBJ2-1, with D possibly TRBD2 on 6 matching bases. This CDR3 comprises 13 residues. Between the trimmed V and J ends, which lost 1 base and 12 bases, there was a span of 14 bases. Germline V CDR1 and CDR2: SGHRS, YFSETQ. The DNA of the CDR3 is TGCGCCAGCAGCTTGTTCGGGAGTGGGGGGCAGTTCTTC. Protein product: CASSLFGSGGQFF.